These 8 T cell receptor beta chains were all obtained from the same sample, sequenced in a study of cytomegalovirus exposure and HLA in healthy donors. Researchers ran the PCR with 60 Vbeta and 13 Jbeta primers. Data came from immunoSEQ multiplex PCR; TCRdb stores just in-frame clones and leaves some out. The table has fewer than 85,000 clones, around 70% seen once. The sequenced sample consisted of PBMCs. The receptors here all came from a woman between 35 and 50 years old in good health and CMV-seropositive.

V gene TRBV27 combines with J gene TRBJ2-3; possibly TRBD2 for D (5 bases). The V end was cut by 2 bases, the J end by 2 bases, with 5 bases between. CDR3 length: 13 residues. Germline assignment: CDR1 MNHEY and CDR2 SMNVEV (reference sequence). Written as DNA, the CDR3 is TGTGCCAGCAGTTTAGACTACACAGATACGCAGTATTTT. Translation: CASSLDYTDTQYF.

The chain combines TRBV18 with TRBJ2-3; TRBD2 matches at 7 bases. CDR1 KGHSH and CDR2 LQKENI come from the germline V gene. V gave up 4 bases and J gave up 5 bases; unmatched junction bases: 3. CDR3 length: 13 amino acids. For the CDR3, the DNA is TGTGCCAGCTCACTACAGCGGGGAGATACGCAGTATTTT. This translates into CASSLQRGDTQYF.

V and J are TRBV30 and TRBJ2-1; weak D call: TRBD1 (6 bases). The CDR3 runs to 13 residues. With 6 bases removed from V and 10 bases from J, the gap between germline ends came to 19 bases. CDR1 is GTSNPN and CDR2 is SVGIG in the germline V gene (reference sequence). The CDR3 DNA is TGTGCCTGCACCGGGACACCTGCAGGCGAGCAGTTCTTC. As protein: CACTGTPAGEQFF.

This clone was seen a handful of times. The CDR3 is CASSRVAGAGEQYF. In DNA, the CDR3 is TGTGCCAGCAGCCGAGTAGCGGGAGCGGGAGAGCAGTACTTC. The chain uses TRBV14 and TRBJ2-7, with 9 bases fitting TRBD2. Per germline, CDR1 SGHDN and CDR2 FVKESK. The trim removed 4 bases at V and 7 bases at J, leaving 8 bases unmatched. The CDR3 extends over 14 amino acids. Together with reference TRBV14 and TRBJ2-7, the CDR3 gives the full variable domain: EAGVTQFPSHSVIEKGQTVTLRCDPISGHDNLYWYRRVMGKEIKFLLHFVKESKQDESGMPNNRFLAERTGGTYSTLKVQPAELEDSGVYFCASSRVAGAGEQYFGPGTRLTVT.

The CDR3 region is CASSEQTGLNTEAFF. The CDR3 coding sequence is TGTGCCAGCAGTGAACAGACAGGCTTGAACACTGAAGCTTTCTTT. The chain recombines TRBV6-1 with TRBJ1-1; D perhaps matches TRBD1 (6 bases). There are 15 residues in the CDR3. CDR1 and CDR2 from the germline V gene are MNHNS and SASEGT. Trimming took 2 bases from V and 0 from J, leaving 10 bases between them.

This clone has just a few counts. J is TRBJ1-5 and V is TRBV10-2; D is perhaps TRBD1 (5 bases). The germline gives CDR1 WSHSY, CDR2 SAAADI. This CDR3 comprises 13 residues. V was clipped by 2 bases and J by 7 bases, with 9 bases between them. CDR3 sequence reads: CASSEVGQQPQHF. The CDR3 DNA sequence: TGCGCCAGCAGTGAGGTGGGGCAGCAGCCCCAGCATTTT.

The chain has TRBV7-6 and TRBJ2-3, with 11 nucleotides matching TRBD2. J gave up 0 bases and V 6 bases, and 5 bases lay outside the gene matches. The CDR3 has 16 amino acids. Looked up from germline, CDR1 is SGHVS and CDR2 is FNYEAQ. CDR3 region: CASRTSGDSSTDTQYF. The CDR3 DNA reads as TGTGCCAGCAGGACTAGCGGGGATTCTAGCACAGATACGCAGTATTTT.

The table lists this clone with a few counts. The V call is TRBV2, the J call TRBJ1-2, with a possible D match to TRBD1 (6 bases). Germline CDR1 SNHLY, CDR2 FYNNEI. The CDR3 is 13 amino acids. Trimming pared 6 bases from V and 6 bases from J, leaving 14 bases between. CDR3 sequence: CASRKTGSDGYTF. The DNA for the CDR3 is TGTGCCAGCAGGAAAACAGGGTCTGATGGCTACACCTTC.